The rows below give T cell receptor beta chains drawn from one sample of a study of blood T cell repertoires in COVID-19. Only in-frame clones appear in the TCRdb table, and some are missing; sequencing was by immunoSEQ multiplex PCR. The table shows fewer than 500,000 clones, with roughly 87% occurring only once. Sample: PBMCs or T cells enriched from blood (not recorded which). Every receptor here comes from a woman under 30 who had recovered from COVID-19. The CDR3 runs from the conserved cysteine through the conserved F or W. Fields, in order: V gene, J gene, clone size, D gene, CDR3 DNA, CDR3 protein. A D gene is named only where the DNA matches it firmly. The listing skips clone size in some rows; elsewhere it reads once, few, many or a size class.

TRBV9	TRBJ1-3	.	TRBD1	TGTGCCAGCAGCCCCCGGACAGGGAGGACAGACACCATATATTTT	CASSPRTGRTDTIYF
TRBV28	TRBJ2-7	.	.	TGTGCCAGCAGTTTAGAGGGTGTCGAGCAGTACTTC	CASSLEGVEQYF
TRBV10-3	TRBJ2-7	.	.	TGTGCCATCGTTACAGATCTTTACGAGCAGTACTTC	CAIVTDLYEQYF
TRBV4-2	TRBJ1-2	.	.	TGTGCCAGCAGCCAAGAAGAAAGGGGTTCTACTGGCTACACCTTC	CASSQEERGSTGYTF
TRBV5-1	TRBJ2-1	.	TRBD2	TGCGCCAGCAGCTTTTTGCCTCGCGGGGGGGCGGGTGAGCAGTTCTTC	CASSFLPRGGAGEQFF
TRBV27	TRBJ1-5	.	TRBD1	TGTGCCAGCACCGCCGACAGGGAGAGTACTCAGCCCCAGCATTTT	CASTADRESTQPQHF
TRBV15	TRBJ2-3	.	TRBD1	TGTGCCACCAGCAGAGATTGGACAGGATCAGATACGCAGTATTTT	CATSRDWTGSDTQYF
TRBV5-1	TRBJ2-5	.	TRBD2	TGCGCCAGCAGCCTAACCGGGGTAGCGGGGGGCTCAGAGACCCAGTACTTC	CASSLTGVAGGSETQYF
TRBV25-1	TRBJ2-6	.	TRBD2	TGTGCCGCTCTAGGGGCAGGGACTATCACTGGGGCCAACGTCCTGACTTTC	CAALGAGTITGANVLTF
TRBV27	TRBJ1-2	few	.	TGTGCCAGCAGTTTATCGTCTCGTGTTTATGGCTACACCTTC	CASSLSSRVYGYTF
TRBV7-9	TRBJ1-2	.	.	TGTGCCAGCATGAAACAGGTTCTGTACGGCTACACCTTC	CASMKQVLYGYTF
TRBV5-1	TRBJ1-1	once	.	TGCGCCAGCAGCTTGGATGCCAGGGACACTGAAGCTTTCTTT	CASSLDARDTEAFF
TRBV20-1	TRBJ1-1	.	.	TGCAGTGCTAGTGGTTTACTACCCGGAGACACTGAAGCTTTCTTT	CSASGLLPGDTEAFF
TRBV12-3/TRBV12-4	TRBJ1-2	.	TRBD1	TGTGCCAGCACCCCGACAGGGAGGTATGGCTACACCTTC	CASTPTGRYGYTF
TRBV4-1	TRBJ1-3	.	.	TGCGCCAGCAGCCAAGATCGACGGGGGATTGCGGTTCGTGGAAACACCATATATTTT	CASSQDRRGIAVRGNTIYF
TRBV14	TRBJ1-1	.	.	TGTGCCAGCAGCCCCCGGACTGGGAACACTGAAGCTTTCTTT	CASSPRTGNTEAFF
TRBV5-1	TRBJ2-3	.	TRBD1	TGCGCCAGCAGCTTGGTGGGGACAGACGCAGATACGCAGTATTTT	CASSLVGTDADTQYF
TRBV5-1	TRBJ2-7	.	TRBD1	TGCGCCAGCAGCTTGGCCGCAGGGGGTGCCTACGAGCAGTACTTC	CASSLAAGGAYEQYF
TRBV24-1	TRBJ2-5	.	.	TGTGCCACCAGTGACCCCTCCGGAGAACTACAAGAGACCCAGTACTTC	CATSDPSGELQETQYF
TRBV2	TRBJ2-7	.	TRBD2	TGTGCCAGCGGTGGACTAGCGAACTCCTACGAGCAGTACTTC	CASGGLANSYEQYF
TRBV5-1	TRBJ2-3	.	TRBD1	TGCGCCAGCAGCCCGCGACAGGGGAGCACAGATACGCAGTATTTT	CASSPRQGSTDTQYF
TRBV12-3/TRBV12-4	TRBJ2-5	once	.	TGTGCCAGCATCTCGTCGGAGGAAGAGACCCAGTACTTC	CASISSEEETQYF
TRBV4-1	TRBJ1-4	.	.	TGCGCCAGCAGCCAAGTGCAGCGGGGGGGTCCTATGGAAAAACTGTTTTTT	CASSQVQRGGPMEKLFF
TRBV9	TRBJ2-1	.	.	TGTGCCAGCAGCCCCGGGGGAGCCCCCTACAATGAGCAGTTCTTC	CASSPGGAPYNEQFF
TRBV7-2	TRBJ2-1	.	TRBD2	TGTGCCAGCAGCTCACGATCCAGGGAGGGAAGAGAGTTCTTC	CASSSRSREGREFF
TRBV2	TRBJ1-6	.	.	TGTGCCAGCAGTGTTGGTACAGTTTATAATTCACCCCTCCACTTT	CASSVGTVYNSPLHF
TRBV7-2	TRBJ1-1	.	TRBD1	TGTGCCAGCAGCTTCCAGGGACAGGACGAAGCTTTCTTT	CASSFQGQDEAFF
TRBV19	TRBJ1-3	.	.	TGTGCCAGTAGCCTTGCCTATACAGCGGTCTCTGGAAACACCATATATTTT	CASSLAYTAVSGNTIYF
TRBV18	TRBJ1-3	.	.	TGTGCCAGCTCCCCCGATCTAAACTCTGGAAACACCATATATTTT	CASSPDLNSGNTIYF
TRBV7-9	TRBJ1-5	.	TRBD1	TGTGCCAGCAGCACCGGGACAGGGAATCAGCCCCAGCATTTT	CASSTGTGNQPQHF
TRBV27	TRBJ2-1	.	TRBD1	TGTGCCAGCAGTTTATTCGGACAGGGCGACTGGGGTGAGCAGTTCTTC	CASSLFGQGDWGEQFF
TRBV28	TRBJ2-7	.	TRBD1	TGTGCCAGCAGTTTGACAGGGGAAAAGTCCTACGAGCAGTACTTC	CASSLTGEKSYEQYF
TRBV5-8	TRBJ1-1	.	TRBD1	TGTGCCAGCACACAGGGGGCGCGGAACACTGAAGCTTTCTTT	CASTQGARNTEAFF
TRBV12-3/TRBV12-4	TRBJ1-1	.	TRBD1	TGTGCCAGCAGCGTGGACAGGGGAACTGAAGCTTTCTTT	CASSVDRGTEAFF
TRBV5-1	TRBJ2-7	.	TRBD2	TGCGCCAGCAGTCCCTCTAGCGGGGCGTACGAGCAGTACTTC	CASSPSSGAYEQYF
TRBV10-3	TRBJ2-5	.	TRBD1	TGTGCCACCCGGACAGGGGAGCAAGAGACCCAGTACTTC	CATRTGEQETQYF
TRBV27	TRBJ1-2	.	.	TGTGCCAGCAGTTTATCAGCGAACTATGGCTACACCTTC	CASSLSANYGYTF
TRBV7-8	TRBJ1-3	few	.	TGTGCCAGCAGCACCCGGTCCTCTGGAAACACCATATATTTT	CASSTRSSGNTIYF